Below are 29 T cell receptor beta chains sequenced from a single sample in a study of monozygotic twins with inflammatory bowel disease. TCRdb re-called the 5' RACE reads and gives one entry per CDR3 protein, without DNA. This sample's table reports approximately 330,000 distinct CDR3 sequences. Sequenced material: blood. The receptors stem from a human donor with ulcerative colitis or Crohn's disease, or a healthy co-twin of an affected twin (not recorded which).

The rearrangement joins TRBV12-5 to TRBJ2-1; no DNA is available, so the TRBD1 call from TCRdb remains unchecked. The CDR3 is 11 residues long. Germline assignment: CDR1 LGHNT and CDR2 FRNRAP. The CDR3 region is CASSTVVEQFF.

V usage is TRBV12-3 or TRBV12-4 and J usage is TRBJ2-1. This CDR3 contains 13 residues. Here the CDR3 reads CASSLKAIGEQFF.

The chain combines TRBV5-1 with TRBJ2-5; TCRdb indicates TRBD1, and absent DNA this call remains unverified. Per germline, CDR1 SGHRS and CDR2 YFSETQ. CDR3 length equals 14 residues. This chain's CDR3 is CASSSTSSGETQYF.

The chain carries TRBV19 and TRBJ2-7. Germline CDR1 LNHDA, CDR2 SQIVND (reference sequence). The CDR3 totals 14 residues. CDR3 residues: CASSISAGLYEQYF.

This chain connects TRBV5-1 to TRBJ2-7. The germline V gene has CDR1 SGHRS and CDR2 YFSETQ. The CDR3 covers 14 residues. CDR3 loop: CASSLEEGPHEQYF.

J is TRBJ1-4 and V is TRBV12-3 or TRBV12-4. This CDR3 contains 13 residues. This CDR3 reads CASSFVLGEKLFF.

The V and J genes are TRBV5-6 and TRBJ2-7; TCRdb outputs TRBD2, but without DNA this stays unchecked. The germline CDR1 and CDR2 sequences are SGHDT and YYEEEE. CDR3 length equals 14 residues. The CDR3 sequence is CASSPPLAAYEQYF.

The CDR3 here is CSASGHLLTGELFF. The chain joins TRBV20-1 to TRBJ2-2; TCRdb's assignment of TRBD1 cannot be checked, as there is no DNA. Germline CDR1 DFQATT, CDR2 SNEGSKA (reference sequence). CDR3 length equals 14 residues.

The chain carries TRBV20-1 and TRBJ2-3; the TCRdb D gene call, TRBD1, has no DNA to confirm it. This CDR3 spans 16 amino acids. Germline V CDR1 and CDR2: DFQATT, SNEGSKA (reference sequence). CDR3 loop: CSAVNGGGGDTDTQYF.

V is TRBV4-1 and J is TRBJ2-4; the D call from TCRdb, TRBD1, cannot be confirmed without DNA. The CDR3 spans 15 residues. Germline V gene sequence: CDR1 MGHRA, CDR2 YSYEKL. CDR3 loop: CASSGQGLAKNIQYF.

The chain joins TRBV12-3 or TRBV12-4 to TRBJ2-6; the D call from TCRdb, TRBD2, cannot be confirmed without DNA. The CDR3 covers 18 residues. The chain's CDR3 is CASRDTGRGLSGANVLTF.

The genes are TRBV4-2 and TRBJ2-7; there is no DNA to check the TCRdb D call of TRBD1. The CDR3 extends over 17 amino acids. Germline V lookup: CDR1 LGHNA, CDR2 YNFKEQ. CDR3 loop: CASSHLGTGTQSYEQYF.

This chain links TRBV9 with TRBJ2-5; lacking DNA, the TRBD1 call made by TCRdb goes unchecked. The CDR3 loop spans 14 amino acids. The germline CDR1 and CDR2 sequences are SGDLS and YYNGEE. The CDR3 here is CASSPRDRGETQYF. The full variable domain, with the rest looked up from reference TRBV9 and TRBJ2-5, is DSGVTQTPKHLITATGQRVTLRCSPRSGDLSVYWYQQSLDQGLQFLIQYYNGEERAKGNILERFSAQQFPDLHSELNLSSLELGDSALYFCASSPRDRGETQYFGPGTRLLVL.

V is TRBV5-1 and J is TRBJ1-6; TCRdb names TRBD1, which stays unverified in the absence of DNA. The CDR3 spans 16 residues. Germline CDR1 is SGHRS and CDR2 is YFSETQ. The CDR3 sequence: CASSNPGQGLDSPLHF.

The CDR3 loop reads CASSQKDRPVDTQYF. This chain uses TRBV5-6 with TRBJ2-3. Germline CDR1 SGHDT, CDR2 YYEEEE. The CDR3 loop spans 15 amino acids.

The rearrangement links TRBV6-4 to TRBJ2-7; TCRdb indicates TRBD2, and absent DNA this call remains unverified. The CDR3 extends over 16 amino acids. Germline CDR1 and CDR2: MRHNA and SNTAGT. CDR3 loop: CARELPRDLLTYEQYF.

The chain is built from TRBV5-4 and TRBJ2-5; TCRdb indicates TRBD1, and absent DNA this call remains unverified. The CDR3 spans 15 residues. In germline, CDR1 is SGHNT, CDR2 YYREEE (reference sequence). The CDR3 sequence is CASTGQPSPQETQYF.

V gene TRBV7-2 combines with J gene TRBJ1-6. CDR1 and CDR2 from the germline V gene are SGHTA and FQGNSA. This CDR3 comprises 16 residues. The CDR3 here is CASSGGRDSYNSPLHF.

V gene TRBV20-1 combines with J gene TRBJ2-3; TCRdb gives TRBD2 as the D gene, but with no DNA this cannot be confirmed. From germline, CDR1 is DFQATT and CDR2 SNEGSKA (reference sequence). The CDR3 is 17 amino acids. CDR3 in amino acids: CSARGGASGIRTDTQYF.

V gene TRBV9 combines with J gene TRBJ2-3. This CDR3 contains 15 residues. CDR1 SGDLS and CDR2 YYNGEE come from the germline V gene. CDR3 residues: CASSVAASPTDTQYF.

The chain has TRBV7-2 and TRBJ2-7; the TCRdb D gene call, TRBD1, has no DNA to confirm it. This CDR3 spans 15 amino acids. From germline, CDR1 is SGHTA and CDR2 FQGNSA. This chain's CDR3 is CASSERDTLDLPQYF.

The chain has TRBV28 and TRBJ2-5; the TRBD2 assignment by TCRdb is unverifiable without DNA. The CDR3 sequence is 13 residues long. Germline V lookup: CDR1 MDHEN, CDR2 SYDVKM. The CDR3 reads CASRFSGRETQYF.

The rearrangement uses TRBV7-8 and TRBJ1-1. The CDR3 runs 11 residues. Germline CDR1 reads SGHVS; CDR2 reads FQNEAQ. CDR3: CASSLRAEAFF. Full variable domain (outside the CDR3, taken from reference TRBV7-8 and TRBJ1-1): GAGVSQSPRYKVAKRGQDVALRCDPISGHVSLFWYQQALGQGPEFLTYFQNEAQLDKSGLPSDRFFAERPEGSVSTLKIQRTQQEDSAVYLCASSLRAEAFFGQGTRLTVV.

The chain joins TRBV11-2 to TRBJ2-2; TCRdb lists TRBD1, though no DNA is available to test this call. CDR3 length: 16 residues. Germline CDR1 is SGHAT and CDR2 is FQNNGV. The CDR3 loop reads CASSVTGTGNTGELFF.

The genes are TRBV10-3 and TRBJ2-7; TCRdb indicates TRBD2, and absent DNA this call remains unverified. CDR3 length equals 14 residues. Germline V gene sequence: CDR1 ENHRY, CDR2 SYGVKD. This CDR3 is CAIRGSGGSGEQYF.

The gene calls are TRBV15 and TRBJ2-3; the TCRdb call, TRBD1, lacks DNA for checking. Germline V gene sequence: CDR1 LNHNV, CDR2 YYDKDF (reference sequence). There are 14 residues in the CDR3. The CDR3 here is CATSWSRVADTQYF.

The V gene is TRBV5-1, the J gene TRBJ2-1; TCRdb's D call of TRBD1 is untestable without DNA. CDR1 and CDR2 from the germline V gene are SGHRS and YFSETQ. The CDR3 covers 14 residues. The CDR3 sequence is CASSRLEGGNEQFF.

The rearrangement links TRBV5-1 to TRBJ2-5; TCRdb picks TRBD2, but there is no DNA to check that call. The CDR3 sequence is 16 residues long. Germline values: CDR1 SGHRS, CDR2 YFSETQ. The CDR3 sequence: CASSLAPSGGVETQYF. Full variable domain (rest looked up from reference TRBV5-1 and TRBJ2-5): KAGVTQTPRYLIKTRGQQVTLSCSPISGHRSVSWYQQTPGQGLQFLFEYFSETQRNKGNFPGRFSGRQFSNSRSEMNVSTLELGDSALYLCASSLAPSGGVETQYFGPGTRLLVL.

V and J are TRBV5-1 and TRBJ1-1; TCRdb outputs TRBD1, but without DNA this stays unchecked. There are 12 residues in the CDR3. Germline V gene lookup returns CDR1 SGHRS and CDR2 YFSETQ. CDR3 amino acids: CASTTENTEAFF.